This TCR beta chain was found in a study of T cell repertoires in cytomegalovirus infection. The wider study: Public signatures in TCR beta pointed to CMV infection and matching HLA type.

TCRdb independently ran MiXCR on the reads; one entry per CDR3 protein. The repertoire holds around 120,000 distinct CDR3 sequences, with under 30% as singletons. The CDR3 consists of 13 residues. Trimming pared 8 bases from V and 8 bases from J, leaving 18 bases between. Germline-derived CDR1 and CDR2 are SNHLY and FYNNEI. To note about this clonotype: Its antigen is unidentified.

Points from the study as a whole: Summed public TCR beta family frequency identified CMV carriers bearing the relevant HLA. In two of eight donors, the top clonotype was HLA-C-restricted CMV-specific.

The rearrangement links TRBV2 to TRBJ1-2; the D is unclear. The material sequenced was PBMCs, sequenced either directly or after in vitro stimulation (not recorded which). The origin of this receptor is a human donor in good health (CMV status not recorded). Some clones in this sample may be carry-over from other donors' samples. The chain's CDR3 is CASHIRPPEGYTF. In DNA, the CDR3 is TGTGCCAGCCATATCAGGCCACCCGAGGGCTACACCTTC. The complete variable domain, with remaining parts taken from reference TRBV2 and TRBJ1-2, reads EPEVTQTPSHQVTQMGQEVILRCVPISNHLYFYWYRQILGQKVEFLVSFYNNEISEKSEIFDDQFSVERPDGSNFTLKIRSTKLEDSAMYFCASHIRPPEGYTFGSGTRLTVV.